A selection of T cell receptor beta chains follows, all from one sample in a study of Ad26.COV2.S vaccination and SARS-CoV-2 variants. Profiling relied on immunoSEQ multiplex PCR, and the TCRdb table lists in-frame clones only, not all of them. Among some 350,000 clones listed, 90% were seen once. The sample here was peripheral blood, taken in a trial of Ad26.COV2.S vaccine versus placebo. These receptors originate from a person between 18 and 60 years old who received the Ad26.COV2.S COVID-19 vaccine or a placebo. Both conserved end residues are part of each CDR3. D genes are given only for firm matches. The listing skips clone size in some rows; elsewhere it reads once, few, many or a size class.

len: 15
abundance: -
j_gene: TRBJ1-2
v_gene: TRBV6-5
d_gene: TRBD1
CDR3aa: CASRSDREAWHGYTF

len: 13
abundance: -
j_gene: TRBJ2-2
v_gene: TRBV12-3/TRBV12-4
d_gene: -
CDR3aa: CASLGQNTGELFF

len: 17
abundance: -
j_gene: TRBJ2-1
v_gene: TRBV29-1
d_gene: TRBD2
CDR3aa: CSVDPSRGRGDIHEQFF

len: 15
abundance: -
j_gene: TRBJ2-2
v_gene: TRBV29-1
d_gene: -
CDR3aa: CSVRKGGIGTGELFF

len: 15
abundance: once
j_gene: TRBJ2-3
v_gene: TRBV2
d_gene: -
CDR3aa: CASSEGLANTDTQYF

len: 16
abundance: once
j_gene: TRBJ2-5
v_gene: TRBV4-3
d_gene: TRBD2
CDR3aa: CASSQGPGGPQETQYF

len: 16
abundance: -
j_gene: TRBJ2-5
v_gene: TRBV6-2/TRBV6-3
d_gene: TRBD1
CDR3aa: CASSPPPWTGRETQYF

len: 16
abundance: -
j_gene: TRBJ2-1
v_gene: TRBV27
d_gene: -
CDR3aa: CASSSLGIQRDNEQFF

len: 15
abundance: -
j_gene: TRBJ2-1
v_gene: TRBV18
d_gene: TRBD1
CDR3aa: CASSPVGQSYNEQFF

len: 16
abundance: few
j_gene: TRBJ1-2
v_gene: TRBV7-2
d_gene: TRBD1
CDR3aa: CASSLDPRGLLNGYTF

len: 12
abundance: -
j_gene: TRBJ1-1
v_gene: TRBV29-1
d_gene: -
CDR3aa: CSVVVLNTEAFF

len: 14
abundance: -
j_gene: TRBJ2-7
v_gene: TRBV5-6
d_gene: -
CDR3aa: CASRPWGSSYEQYF

len: 15
abundance: -
j_gene: TRBJ2-1
v_gene: TRBV5-4
d_gene: TRBD2
CDR3aa: CASSSFSGTFYEQFF

len: 13
abundance: -
j_gene: TRBJ1-2
v_gene: TRBV7-2
d_gene: -
CDR3aa: CASSLEQPASYTF

len: 16
abundance: -
j_gene: TRBJ2-2
v_gene: TRBV3-1/TRBV3-2
d_gene: TRBD2
CDR3aa: CASSLAGGLNTGELFF

len: 17
abundance: -
j_gene: TRBJ2-3
v_gene: TRBV7-9
d_gene: -
CDR3aa: CASSLVFSKTSTDTQYF

len: 14
abundance: -
j_gene: TRBJ2-7
v_gene: TRBV4-1
d_gene: TRBD1
CDR3aa: CASSQIGQEYEQYF

len: 13
abundance: -
j_gene: TRBJ2-4
v_gene: TRBV7-2
d_gene: TRBD1
CDR3aa: CASRWTGGNIQYF

len: 14
abundance: -
j_gene: TRBJ1-5
v_gene: TRBV28
d_gene: -
CDR3aa: CASSLPYSNQPQHF

len: 14
abundance: once
j_gene: TRBJ1-6
v_gene: TRBV2
d_gene: -
CDR3aa: CASSDRGTDSPLHF

len: 17
abundance: -
j_gene: TRBJ1-2
v_gene: TRBV7-2
d_gene: TRBD1
CDR3aa: CASSFDSTTGVLYGYTF

len: 17
abundance: -
j_gene: TRBJ2-2
v_gene: TRBV25-1
d_gene: TRBD1
CDR3aa: CASSGTGGLASTGELFF

len: 11
abundance: -
j_gene: TRBJ1-2
v_gene: TRBV6-5
d_gene: -
CDR3aa: CASSWGSGYTF

len: 12
abundance: -
j_gene: TRBJ1-1
v_gene: TRBV12-3/TRBV12-4
d_gene: -
CDR3aa: CASSLSFNPTDF

len: 16
abundance: -
j_gene: TRBJ1-2
v_gene: TRBV27
d_gene: TRBD1
CDR3aa: CASSLTRDSLFYGYTF

len: 14
abundance: once
j_gene: TRBJ1-2
v_gene: TRBV6-2/TRBV6-3
d_gene: -
CDR3aa: CASSFGRQSYGYTF

len: 16
abundance: -
j_gene: TRBJ2-1
v_gene: TRBV5-6
d_gene: TRBD1
CDR3aa: CASSRGQGISYNEQFF

len: 16
abundance: -
j_gene: TRBJ1-3
v_gene: TRBV10-2
d_gene: -
CDR3aa: CASSESGSSSGNTIYF

len: 14
abundance: -
j_gene: TRBJ1-2
v_gene: TRBV5-4
d_gene: -
CDR3aa: CASSQGPGNYGYTF

len: 15
abundance: -
j_gene: TRBJ2-2
v_gene: TRBV13
d_gene: TRBD1
CDR3aa: CASSKRDRGTGELFF

len: 15
abundance: many
j_gene: TRBJ1-2
v_gene: TRBV13
d_gene: -
CDR3aa: CASSLGLGVIYGYTF

len: 14
abundance: -
j_gene: TRBJ1-5
v_gene: TRBV6-2/TRBV6-3
d_gene: -
CDR3aa: CASSPDGGNQPQHF

len: 16
abundance: -
j_gene: TRBJ2-2
v_gene: TRBV2
d_gene: -
CDR3aa: CASSSHQAGRTGELFF

len: 15
abundance: -
j_gene: TRBJ1-1
v_gene: TRBV18
d_gene: -
CDR3aa: CASSIPAGVDTEAFF

len: 17
abundance: -
j_gene: TRBJ1-6
v_gene: TRBV3-1/TRBV3-2
d_gene: TRBD1
CDR3aa: CASSPSGGPIYNSPLHF

len: 15
abundance: few
j_gene: TRBJ1-3
v_gene: TRBV4-3
d_gene: -
CDR3aa: CASSPDSSSGNTIYF

len: 13
abundance: -
j_gene: TRBJ1-1
v_gene: TRBV6-5
d_gene: -
CDR3aa: CASRPGIYTEAFF

len: 14
abundance: -
j_gene: TRBJ1-2
v_gene: TRBV29-1
d_gene: TRBD1
CDR3aa: CSAAGTALRGGYTF

len: 14
abundance: -
j_gene: TRBJ1-5
v_gene: TRBV27
d_gene: -
CDR3aa: CASSWAGLNQPQHF

len: 15
abundance: -
j_gene: TRBJ2-1
v_gene: TRBV6-2/TRBV6-3
d_gene: TRBD2
CDR3aa: CASSSSGGLGGEQFF

len: 15
abundance: -
j_gene: TRBJ2-7
v_gene: TRBV23-1
d_gene: TRBD1
CDR3aa: CASTHPGQVGYEQYF

len: 13
abundance: -
j_gene: TRBJ2-7
v_gene: TRBV5-1
d_gene: -
CDR3aa: CASSWESSYEQYF

len: 13
abundance: -
j_gene: TRBJ2-2
v_gene: TRBV10-2
d_gene: -
CDR3aa: CASSELNTGELFF

len: 12
abundance: -
j_gene: TRBJ1-4
v_gene: TRBV15
d_gene: -
CDR3aa: CATSRGLEKLFF

len: 15
abundance: -
j_gene: TRBJ1-5
v_gene: TRBV12-5
d_gene: -
CDR3aa: CASGFSGGPNQPQHF

len: 17
abundance: -
j_gene: TRBJ1-1
v_gene: TRBV4-3
d_gene: -
CDR3aa: CASRRTEKTALNTEAFF

len: 16
abundance: -
j_gene: TRBJ2-1
v_gene: TRBV6-2/TRBV6-3
d_gene: TRBD2
CDR3aa: CASSYPGLAGGNEQFF

len: 16
abundance: once
j_gene: TRBJ1-2
v_gene: TRBV9
d_gene: TRBD1
CDR3aa: CASSPRPGTGYYGYTF